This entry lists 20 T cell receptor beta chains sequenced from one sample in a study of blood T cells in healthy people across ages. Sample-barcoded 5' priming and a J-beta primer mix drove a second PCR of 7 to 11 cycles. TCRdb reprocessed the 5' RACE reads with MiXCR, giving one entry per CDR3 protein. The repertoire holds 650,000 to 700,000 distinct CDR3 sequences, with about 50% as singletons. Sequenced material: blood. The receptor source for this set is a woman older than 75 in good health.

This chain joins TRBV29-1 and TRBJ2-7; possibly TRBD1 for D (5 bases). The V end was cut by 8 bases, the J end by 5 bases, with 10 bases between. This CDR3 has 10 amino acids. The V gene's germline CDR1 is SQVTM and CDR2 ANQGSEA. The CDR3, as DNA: TGCAGCATAGGGGTGGACGAGCAGTACTTC. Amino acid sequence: CSIGVDEQYF.

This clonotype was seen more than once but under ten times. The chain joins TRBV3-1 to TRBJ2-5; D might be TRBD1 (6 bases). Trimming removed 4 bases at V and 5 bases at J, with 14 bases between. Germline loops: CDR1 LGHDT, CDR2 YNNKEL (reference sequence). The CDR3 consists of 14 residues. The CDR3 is CASSPSGVRETQYF. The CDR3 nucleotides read TGTGCCAGCAGCCCTTCAGGGGTGCGCGAGACCCAGTACTTC.

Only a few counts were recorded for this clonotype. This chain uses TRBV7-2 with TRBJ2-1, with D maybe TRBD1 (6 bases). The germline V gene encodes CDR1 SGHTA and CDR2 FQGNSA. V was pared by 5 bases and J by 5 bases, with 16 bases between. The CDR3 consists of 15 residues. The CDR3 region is CASSAQGRINNEQFF. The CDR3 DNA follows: TGTGCCAGCAGCGCACAGGGTCGAATTAACAATGAGCAGTTCTTC.

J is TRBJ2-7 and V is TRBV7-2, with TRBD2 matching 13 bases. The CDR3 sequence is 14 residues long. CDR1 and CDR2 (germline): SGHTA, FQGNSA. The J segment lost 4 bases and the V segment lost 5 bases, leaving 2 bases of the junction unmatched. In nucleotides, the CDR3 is TGTGCCAGCAGCGCGACTAGCGGGGGGTACGAGCAGTACTTC. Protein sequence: CASSATSGGYEQYF.

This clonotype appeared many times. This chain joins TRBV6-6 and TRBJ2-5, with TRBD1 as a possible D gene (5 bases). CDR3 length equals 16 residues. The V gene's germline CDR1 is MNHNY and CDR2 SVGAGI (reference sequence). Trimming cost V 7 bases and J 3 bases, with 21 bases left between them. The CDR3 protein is CASTPTDSQKKETQYF. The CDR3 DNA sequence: TGTGCCAGCACCCCAACCGACAGCCAGAAAAAAGAGACCCAGTACTTC.

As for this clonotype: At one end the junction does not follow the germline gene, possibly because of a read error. In DNA form, the CDR3 reads TGCATTGCTAGGTCCGGGAGTATCACCGGGGAGCTGTTTTTT. This gives the protein CIARSGSITGELFF. This chain links TRBV20-1 with TRBJ2-2; TRBD2 might be the D (6 bases). The CDR3 length is 14 residues. The germline V gene has CDR1 DFQATT and CDR2 SNEGSKA (reference sequence).

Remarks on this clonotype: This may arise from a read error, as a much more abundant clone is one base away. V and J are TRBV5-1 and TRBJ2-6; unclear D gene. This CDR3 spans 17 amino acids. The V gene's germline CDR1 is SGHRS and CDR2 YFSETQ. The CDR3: CASSLGPRFTGVNVLTF. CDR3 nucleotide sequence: TGCGCCAGCAGCTTGGGTCCACGGTTCACTGGGGTCAACGTCCTGACTTTC.

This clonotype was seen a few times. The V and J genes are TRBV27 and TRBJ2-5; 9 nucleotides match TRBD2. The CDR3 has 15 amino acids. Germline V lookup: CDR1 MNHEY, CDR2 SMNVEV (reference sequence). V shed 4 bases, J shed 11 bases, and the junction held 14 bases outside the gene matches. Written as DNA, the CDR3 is TGTGCCAGCAGTTCCCCGGGACTAGCATTCGATGAGCAGTACTTC. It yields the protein CASSSPGLAFDEQYF.

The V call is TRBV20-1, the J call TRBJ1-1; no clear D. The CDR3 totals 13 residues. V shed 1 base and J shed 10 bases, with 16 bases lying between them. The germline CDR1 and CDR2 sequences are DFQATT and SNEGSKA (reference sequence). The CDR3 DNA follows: TGCAGTGCTAGAGTGGAGGGTCCGGGTTCAGCTTTCTTT. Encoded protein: CSARVEGPGSAFF.

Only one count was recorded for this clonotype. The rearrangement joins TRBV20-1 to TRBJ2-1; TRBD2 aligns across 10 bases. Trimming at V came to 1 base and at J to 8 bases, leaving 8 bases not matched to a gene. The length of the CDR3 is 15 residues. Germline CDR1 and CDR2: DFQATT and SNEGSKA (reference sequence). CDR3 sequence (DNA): TGCAGTGCTAGAGTGGCTAGCGGGAGCCATGATGAGCAGTTCTTC. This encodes CSARVASGSHDEQFF.

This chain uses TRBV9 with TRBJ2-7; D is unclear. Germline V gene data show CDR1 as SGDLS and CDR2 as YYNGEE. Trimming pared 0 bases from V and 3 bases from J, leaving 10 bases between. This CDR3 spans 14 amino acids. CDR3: CASSVGASGYEQYF. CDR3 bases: TGTGCCAGCAGCGTAGGAGCTTCCGGCTACGAGCAGTACTTC.

In DNA form, the CDR3 reads TGTGCCAGCAGTTTGTTAGCTAGCAACCAAGAGACCCAGTACTTC. Protein product: CASSLLASNQETQYF. The V and J genes are TRBV28 and TRBJ2-5, with D possibly matching TRBD2 (5 bases). The germline V gene encodes CDR1 MDHEN and CDR2 SYDVKM. This CDR3 spans 15 amino acids. V was shortened by 3 bases and J by 0 bases, with 11 bases between the two germline ends.

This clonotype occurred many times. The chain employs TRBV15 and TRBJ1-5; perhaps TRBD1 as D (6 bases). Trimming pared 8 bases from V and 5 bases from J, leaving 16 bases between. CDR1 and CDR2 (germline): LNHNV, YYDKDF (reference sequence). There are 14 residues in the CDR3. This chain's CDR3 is CATSQGTTYQPQHF. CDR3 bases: TGTGCCACCTCCCAGGGGACAACCTATCAGCCCCAGCATTTT.

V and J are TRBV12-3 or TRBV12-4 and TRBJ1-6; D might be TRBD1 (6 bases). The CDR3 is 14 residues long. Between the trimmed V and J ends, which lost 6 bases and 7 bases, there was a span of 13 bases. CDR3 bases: TGTGCCAGCAGGGAGACAGGCCAAAATTCACCCCTCCACTTT. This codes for CASRETGQNSPLHF.

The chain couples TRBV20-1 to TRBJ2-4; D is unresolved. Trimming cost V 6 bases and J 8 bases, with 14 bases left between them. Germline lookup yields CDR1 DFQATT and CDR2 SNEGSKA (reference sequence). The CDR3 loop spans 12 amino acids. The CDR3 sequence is CSATRDGYIQYF. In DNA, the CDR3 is TGCAGTGCAACCCGTGATGGTTACATTCAGTACTTC.

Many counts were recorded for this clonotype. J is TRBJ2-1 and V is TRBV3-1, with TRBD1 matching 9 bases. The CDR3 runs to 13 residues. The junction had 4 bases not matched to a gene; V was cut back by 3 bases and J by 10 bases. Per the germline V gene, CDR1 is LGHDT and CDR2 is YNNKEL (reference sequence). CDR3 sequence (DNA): TGTGCCAGCAGCCAGGGACAGGGAAACGAGCAGTTCTTC. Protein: CASSQGQGNEQFF.

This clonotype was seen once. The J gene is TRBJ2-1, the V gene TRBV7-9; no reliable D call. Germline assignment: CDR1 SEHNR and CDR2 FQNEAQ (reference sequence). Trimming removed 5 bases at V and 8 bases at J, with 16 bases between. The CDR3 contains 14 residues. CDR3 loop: CASSVDGPPHEQFF. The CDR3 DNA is TGTGCCAGCAGCGTAGATGGACCACCCCATGAGCAGTTCTTC.

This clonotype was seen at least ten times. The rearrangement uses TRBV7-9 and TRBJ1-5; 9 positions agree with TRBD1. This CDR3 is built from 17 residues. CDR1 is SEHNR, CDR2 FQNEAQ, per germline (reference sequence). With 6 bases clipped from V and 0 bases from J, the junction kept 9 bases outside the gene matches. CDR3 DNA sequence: TGTGCCAGCAGTCTGGGACAGGGCCTCTATAGCAATCAGCCCCAGCATTTT. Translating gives CASSLGQGLYSNQPQHF. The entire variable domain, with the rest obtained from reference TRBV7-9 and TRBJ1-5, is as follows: DTGVSQNPRHKITKRGQNVTFRCDPISEHNRLYWYRQTLGQGPEFLTYFQNEAQLEKSRLLSDRFSAERPKGSFSTLEIQRTEQGDSAMYLCASSLGQGLYSNQPQHFGDGTRLSIL.

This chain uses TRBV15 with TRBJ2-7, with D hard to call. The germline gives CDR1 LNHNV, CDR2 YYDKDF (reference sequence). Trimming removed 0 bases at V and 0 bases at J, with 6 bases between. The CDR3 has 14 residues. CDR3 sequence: CATSRDPSSYEQYF. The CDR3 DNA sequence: TGTGCCACCAGCAGAGACCCGAGCTCCTACGAGCAGTACTTC.

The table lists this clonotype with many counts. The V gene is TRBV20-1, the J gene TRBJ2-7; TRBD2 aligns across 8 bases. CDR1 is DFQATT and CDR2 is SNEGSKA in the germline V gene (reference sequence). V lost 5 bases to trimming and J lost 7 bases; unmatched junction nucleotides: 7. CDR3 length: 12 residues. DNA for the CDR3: TGCAGTGCTTCGGGACTAGGTAAAGAGCAGTACTTC. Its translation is CSASGLGKEQYF.